One and the same sample provided the 5 T cell receptor beta chains below, sequenced in a study of T cell repertoires in cytomegalovirus infection. For these TCRs, the target antigens are not known. TCRdb recomputed calls from the reads with MiXCR, one row per CDR3 protein. This table holds around 900,000 distinct CDR3 sequences, roughly 30% found once. Here the sequenced sample was cultured CD8+ T cells from PBMCs, taken from culture after CMV antigen stimulation. The origin of the receptors is a human donor in good health (CMV status not recorded). Some clones in this sample may be carry-over from other donors' samples.

This clonotype was detected only a few times. The V and J genes are TRBV9 and TRBJ2-1; TRBD1 matches at 8 bases. CDR1 is SGDLS and CDR2 is YYNGEE in the germline V gene. The trim removed 4 bases at V and 8 bases at J, leaving 8 bases unmatched. CDR3 length: 14 amino acids. CDR3 nucleotide sequence: TGTGCCAGCAGCAGGACAGGGTTCTTCTATGAGCAGTTCTTC. The encoded protein is CASSRTGFFYEQFF. The variable domain in full, completed from reference TRBV9 and TRBJ2-1, reads DSGVTQTPKHLITATGQRVTLRCSPRSGDLSVYWYQQSLDQGLQFLIQYYNGEERAKGNILERFSAQQFPDLHSELNLSSLELGDSALYFCASSRTGFFYEQFFGPGTRLTVL.

The CDR3 DNA follows: TGTGCCAGCAGTTTCATGGCAGGGGGAGGTGAAAAACTGTTTTTT. Its protein product is CASSFMAGGGEKLFF. The rearrangement joins TRBV28 to TRBJ1-4, with TRBD1 identical over 7 bases. V trimming: 3 bases; J trimming: 7 bases; junction bases outside the gene matches: 8. Germline CDR1 MDHEN, CDR2 SYDVKM. This CDR3 is 15 amino acids long.

In its sample, this clonotype was seen a few times. This rearrangement joins TRBV27 to TRBJ1-5; 8 positions match TRBD1. The V gene's germline CDR1 is MNHEY and CDR2 SMNVEV (reference sequence). V gave up 8 bases and J gave up 0 bases; unmatched junction bases: 18. CDR3 length: 19 residues. The CDR3 reads CASRPSGQGPQYSNQPQHF. In DNA form, the CDR3 reads TGTGCCAGCCGCCCATCTGGACAGGGACCCCAATATAGCAATCAGCCCCAGCATTTT.

This clonotype was detected many times. CDR3 in amino acids: CASSLWARPNTEAFF. The CDR3, as DNA: TGTGCCAGCAGTTTGTGGGCCCGACCGAACACTGAAGCTTTCTTT. The chain recombines TRBV6-2 or TRBV6-3 with TRBJ1-1, with D hard to call. The CDR3 is made up of 15 amino acids. Germline V gene lookup returns CDR1 MNHEY and CDR2 SVGEGT. The V end lost 4 bases, the J end lost 1 base, and 13 bases lay between the germline ends.

This clonotype has a handful of counts. The chain combines TRBV7-9 with TRBJ2-3; tentatively, D is TRBD2 (5 bases). Germline V gene lookup returns CDR1 SEHNR and CDR2 FQNEAQ (reference sequence). With 5 bases removed from V and 2 bases from J, the gap between germline ends came to 11 bases. The CDR3 spans 14 residues. The CDR3 reads CASSGRGNTDTQYF. The DNA of the CDR3 is TGTGCCAGCAGCGGGAGAGGAAACACAGATACGCAGTATTTT. Drawing the rest from reference TRBV7-9 and TRBJ2-3, the complete variable domain is DTGVSQNPRHKITKRGQNVTFRCDPISEHNRLYWYRQTLGQGPEFLTYFQNEAQLEKSRLLSDRFSAERPKGSFSTLEIQRTEQGDSAMYLCASSGRGNTDTQYFGPGTRLTVL.